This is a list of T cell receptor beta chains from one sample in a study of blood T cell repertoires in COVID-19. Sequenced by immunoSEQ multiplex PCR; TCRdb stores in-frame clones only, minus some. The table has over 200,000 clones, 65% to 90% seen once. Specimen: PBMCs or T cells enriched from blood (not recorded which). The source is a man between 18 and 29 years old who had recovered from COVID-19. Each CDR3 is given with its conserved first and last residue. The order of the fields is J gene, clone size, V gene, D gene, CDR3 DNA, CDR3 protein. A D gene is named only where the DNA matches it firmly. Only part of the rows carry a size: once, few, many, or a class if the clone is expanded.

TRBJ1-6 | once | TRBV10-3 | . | TGTGCCATCAGTGAGTTTATCAGGGGAAGTTCACCCCTCCACTTT | CAISEFIRGSSPLHF
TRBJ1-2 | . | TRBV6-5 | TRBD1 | TGTGCCATCCGGGACAGGGTATATTTAAACTACACCTTC | CAIRDRVYLNYTF
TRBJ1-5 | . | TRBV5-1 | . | TGCGCCAGCAGCTTGGGGGGAGGAAATCAGCCCCAGCATTTT | CASSLGGGNQPQHF
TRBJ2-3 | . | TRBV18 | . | TGTGCCAGCTCACCGACGAGACTTACGGGGTCCGGAACAGATACGCAGTATTTT | CASSPTRLTGSGTDTQYF
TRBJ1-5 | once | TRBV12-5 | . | TGTGCTAGTGGTTTGGGAAACAGGGCGGGTCAGCCCCAGCATTTT | CASGLGNRAGQPQHF
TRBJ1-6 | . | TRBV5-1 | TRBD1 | TGCGCCAGCAGCCTGGACAGGGGGCTTTCACCCCTCCACTTT | CASSLDRGLSPLHF
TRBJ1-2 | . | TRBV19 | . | TGTGCCAGTAGTATAGATCCAGGGGTAATCTTCACCTTC | CASSIDPGVIFTF
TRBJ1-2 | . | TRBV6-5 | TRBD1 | TGTGCCAGCAGTACAGGGGGCTGGGGCTACACCTTC | CASSTGGWGYTF
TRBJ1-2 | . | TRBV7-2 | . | TGTGCCAGCAGCTTCCGGTTAGTCGATGGCTACACCTTC | CASSFRLVDGYTF
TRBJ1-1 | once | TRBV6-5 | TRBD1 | TGTGCCAGCGTGAGGGGGCCCAACACTGAAGCTTTCTTT | CASVRGPNTEAFF
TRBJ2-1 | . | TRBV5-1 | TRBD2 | TGCGCCAGCAGCCCTACTAGCGGGGGTACTGGGAATGAGCAGTTCTTC | CASSPTSGGTGNEQFF
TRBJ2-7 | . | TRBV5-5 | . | TGTGCCAGCAGCTTGAGGGAGACTCTCTACGAGCAGTACTTC | CASSLRETLYEQYF
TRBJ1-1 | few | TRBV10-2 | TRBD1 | TGCGCCAGCTCCAACAGGGGAGAGAACACTGAAGCTTTCTTT | CASSNRGENTEAFF
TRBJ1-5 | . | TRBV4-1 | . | TGCGCCAGCAGCCAAGGGGAGGGTACGGGCAATCAGCCCCAGCATTTT | CASSQGEGTGNQPQHF
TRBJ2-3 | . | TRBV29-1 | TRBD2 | TGCAGCGTTGAGGCCCCTAGCGGTAGCACAGATACGCAGTATTTT | CSVEAPSGSTDTQYF
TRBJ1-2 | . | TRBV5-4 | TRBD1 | TGTGCCAGCAGCTTGGTGCCAGGGGGCTACGTCTATGGCTACACCTTC | CASSLVPGGYVYGYTF
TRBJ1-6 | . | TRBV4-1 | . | TGCGCCAGCAGCCAAGATGTACCAGTCGTCGATTCACCCCTCCACTTT | CASSQDVPVVDSPLHF
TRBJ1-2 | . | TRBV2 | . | TGTGCCAGCAGCAACAGACAGGCGCCTAACTATGGCTACACCTTC | CASSNRQAPNYGYTF
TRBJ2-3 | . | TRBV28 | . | TGTGCCAGCAGTTCGGGGTGGGGGCTTTATAGCACAGATACGCAGTATTTT | CASSSGWGLYSTDTQYF
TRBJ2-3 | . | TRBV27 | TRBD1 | TGTGCCAGCAGTTACCAGGGGGCTTTCACAGATACGCAGTATTTT | CASSYQGAFTDTQYF
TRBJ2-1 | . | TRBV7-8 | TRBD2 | TGTGCCAGCAGCGCCAACGCGGGGGAGAATGAGCAGTTCTTC | CASSANAGENEQFF
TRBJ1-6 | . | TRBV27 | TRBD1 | TGTGCCAGCAGCAAAATGTACAGTGACAGGGAGAAGGGGTCACCCCTCCACTTT | CASSKMYSDREKGSPLHF
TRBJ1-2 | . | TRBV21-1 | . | TGTGCCAGCAGAAACAGGGCAGCGGGGCGGAGGGGCTACACCTTC | CASRNRAAGRRGYTF
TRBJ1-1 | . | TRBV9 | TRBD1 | TGTGCCAGCAGCGTAGTCCCGGACAGGGCTGTGAACACTGAAGCTTTCTTT | CASSVVPDRAVNTEAFF
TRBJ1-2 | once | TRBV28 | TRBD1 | TGTGCCAGCAGTAACAGGGGTTATGGCTACACCTTC | CASSNRGYGYTF
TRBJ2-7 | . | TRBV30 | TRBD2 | TGTGCCTGGAGTTTAGCGGGGGGGTTCCACGAGCAGTACTTC | CAWSLAGGFHEQYF
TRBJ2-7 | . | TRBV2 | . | TGTGCCAGCAGGGGGGCCCCCCACGAGCAGTACTTC | CASRGAPHEQYF
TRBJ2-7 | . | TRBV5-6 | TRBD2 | TGTGCCAGCAGCCCCGGGACTACCCCCTGGGAGCAGTACTTC | CASSPGTTPWEQYF
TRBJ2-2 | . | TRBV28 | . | TGTGCCAGCAGTTCACTGACAGAACCCACCGGGGAGCTGTTTTTT | CASSSLTEPTGELFF
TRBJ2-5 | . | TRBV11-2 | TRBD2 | TGTGCCAGCAGTTTGAGGACTAGCGGACAAATAGAGACCCAGTACTTC | CASSLRTSGQIETQYF
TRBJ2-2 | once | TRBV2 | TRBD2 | TGTGCCAGAAAACGGGGTAGCGGGACGAACACCGGGGAGCTGTTTTTT | CARKRGSGTNTGELFF
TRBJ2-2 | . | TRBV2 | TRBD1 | TGTGCCAGCACCGGACAGGGTGCCGGGGAGCTGTTTTTT | CASTGQGAGELFF
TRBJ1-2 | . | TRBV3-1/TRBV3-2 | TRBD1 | TGTGCCAGCAGCCAATTAACGCGGACAGGGGGCAACTATGGCTACACCTTC | CASSQLTRTGGNYGYTF
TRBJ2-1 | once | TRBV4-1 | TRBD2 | TGCGCCAGCAGCCAAGATTGGGGAGCGGGGTACAATGAGCAGTTCTTC | CASSQDWGAGYNEQFF
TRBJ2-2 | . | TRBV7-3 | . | TGTGCCAGCAGCTTAGACAGTACTGGGATGTACACCGGGGAGCTGTTTTTT | CASSLDSTGMYTGELFF
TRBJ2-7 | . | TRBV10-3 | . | TGTGCCATCAGTGAGGGGGGGAGTTTCGGCGAGCAGTACTTC | CAISEGGSFGEQYF
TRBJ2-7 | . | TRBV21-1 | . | TGTGCCAGCAGAAGGGGTCGGGAGGCTGTCTACGAGCAGTACTTC | CASRRGREAVYEQYF
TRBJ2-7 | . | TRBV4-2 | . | TGTGCCAGCAGCCAGCAATTCCTCGGGACATCCTCCTACGAGCAGTACTTC | CASSQQFLGTSSYEQYF
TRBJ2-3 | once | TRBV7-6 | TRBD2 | TGTGCCAGCAGCTTAGTACAGGGACTAGCTGGTCGGGCAGATACGCAGTATTTT | CASSLVQGLAGRADTQYF
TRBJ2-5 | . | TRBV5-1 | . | TGCGCCAGCAGCTTGGAACAGCTACAAGAGACCCAGTACTTC | CASSLEQLQETQYF
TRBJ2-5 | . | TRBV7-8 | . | TGTGCCAGCAGCACGGTATTGGGGGCGCAGGAGACCCAGTACTTC | CASSTVLGAQETQYF
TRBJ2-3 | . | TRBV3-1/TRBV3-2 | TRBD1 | TGTGCCAGCAGCCCCTGGACAGGGCTCACAGATACGCAGTATTTT | CASSPWTGLTDTQYF
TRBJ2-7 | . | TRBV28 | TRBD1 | TGTGCCAGCAGTACCACAGGGACAGGGGGGGGTGAGCAGTACTTC | CASSTTGTGGGEQYF
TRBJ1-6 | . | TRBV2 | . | TGTGCCAGCAGTCTTAAACAGTACAATTCACCCCTCCACTTT | CASSLKQYNSPLHF
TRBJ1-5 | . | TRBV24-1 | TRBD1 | TGTGCCACCAGTGATTCCGGGACAGGGCCTCAGCCCCAGCATTTT | CATSDSGTGPQPQHF
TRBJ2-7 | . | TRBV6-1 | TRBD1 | TGTGCCAGCAGTGAAAGGACAGGCCCCTACGAGCAGTACTTC | CASSERTGPYEQYF
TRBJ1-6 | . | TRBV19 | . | TGTGCCAGTAGTATAGGACAGGTATGGGATTCACCCCTCCACTTT | CASSIGQVWDSPLHF
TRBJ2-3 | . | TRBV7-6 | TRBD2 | TGTGCCAGCAGCTTAGCAACGTGGGAGGGATACACAGATACGCAGTATTTT | CASSLATWEGYTDTQYF
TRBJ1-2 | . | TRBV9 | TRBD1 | TGTGCCAGCAGCGGACCCGGGACAGGATATGGCTACACCTTC | CASSGPGTGYGYTF